Here is one T cell receptor beta chain with its context. Its antigen remains unknown. Amplification used 60 Vbeta primers and 13 Jbeta primers. Produced via immunoSEQ multiplex PCR; TCRdb's table is partial and in-frame only. The sample lists under 100,000 clones, 65% to 80% occurring once. This sample is part of a study of cytomegalovirus exposure and HLA in healthy donors. Whole-study results and caveats: As a later analysis revealed, most CMV-associated TCR beta chains appeared HLA-restricted. In a later analysis, DRB1 alleles had the most associated TCRs; HLA-C alleles the fewest.

Although they were nominally healthy when sampled, donors likely had unrecorded immune exposures. The CDR3 extends over 12 amino acids. Trimming cost V 4 bases and J 5 bases, with 8 bases left between them. Per germline, CDR1 MNHEY and CDR2 SMNVEV (reference sequence). The sample consisted of PBMCs. The J gene is TRBJ1-2, the V gene TRBV27; possibly TRBD1 for D (5 bases). The receptor was isolated from a man aged 35 to 55 in good health and CMV-seronegative. CDR3: CASSSGRYGYTF. The CDR3 nucleotides read TGTGCCAGCAGTTCAGGGAGGTATGGCTACACCTTC.